This T cell receptor (beta chain) was recorded in a study of beta chain features in type 1 diabetes. For the study at large: All samples combined gave fewer than 110 million sorted cells for examination.

The sample holds a few counts of this clone. Its specificity is unknown. Whole-study results and caveats: TCRB CDR3s were moderately but significantly shorter in Type 1 diabetes patients in all four CD4+ subsets.

CDR1 SGHNT and CDR2 YYREEE come from the germline V gene (reference sequence). This CDR3 contains 19 residues. Trimming removed 2 bases at V and 1 base at J, with 22 bases between. Expressed TCRB transcripts were sequenced, since all the RNA that had been isolated was reverse transcribed. Clones were sequenced by immunoSEQ multiplex PCR, and TCRdb holds only the in-frame ones, with some missing. This table has 150,000 to 190,000 clones, roughly 8.1% appearing once. What was sequenced was central memory CD4+ T cells from blood. This clonotype was sampled from a man between 18 and 29 years old in good health. The chain carries TRBV5-4 and TRBJ1-3, with a possible D match to TRBD1 (6 bases). The CDR3 spells CASSFYGPQGKASGNTIYF. The CDR3 nucleotides read TGTGCCAGCAGCTTTTACGGGCCCCAGGGGAAGGCATCTGGAAACACCATATATTTT.